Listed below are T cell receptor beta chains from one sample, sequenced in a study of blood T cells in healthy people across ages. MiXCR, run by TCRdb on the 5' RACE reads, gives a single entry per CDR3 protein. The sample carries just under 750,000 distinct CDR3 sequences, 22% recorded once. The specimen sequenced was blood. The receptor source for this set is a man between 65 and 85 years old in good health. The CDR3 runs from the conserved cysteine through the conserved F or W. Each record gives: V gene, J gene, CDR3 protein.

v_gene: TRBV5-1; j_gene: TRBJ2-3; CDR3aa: CASSLGSVSRGTDTQYF
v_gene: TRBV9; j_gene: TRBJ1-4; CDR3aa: CASSSPTGPEKLFF
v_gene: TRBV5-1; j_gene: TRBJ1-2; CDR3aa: CASSSSRDRGYTF
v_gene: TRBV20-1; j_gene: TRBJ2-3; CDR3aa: CSAGLEAQYF
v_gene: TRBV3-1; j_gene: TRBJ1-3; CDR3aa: CASSQDYQGNTIYF
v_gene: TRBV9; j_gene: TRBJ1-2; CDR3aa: CASSLITWAGSGYGYTF
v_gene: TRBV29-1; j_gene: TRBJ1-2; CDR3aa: CSSGPGGGGYTF
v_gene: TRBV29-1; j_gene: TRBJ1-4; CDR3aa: CSVEKTGTGAEKLFF
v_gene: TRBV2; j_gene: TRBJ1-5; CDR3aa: CASSGTGRVNQPQHF
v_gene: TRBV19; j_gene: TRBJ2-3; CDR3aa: CASSMGGTGYTNTQYF
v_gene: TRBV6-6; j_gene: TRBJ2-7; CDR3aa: CAGSYSGQGAYEQYF
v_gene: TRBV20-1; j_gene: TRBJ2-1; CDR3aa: CSARELRTSENEQFF
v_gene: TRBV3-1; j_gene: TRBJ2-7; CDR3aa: CASSQQGYGNEQYF
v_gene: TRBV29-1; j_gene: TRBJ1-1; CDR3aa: CSVGNWNTEAFF
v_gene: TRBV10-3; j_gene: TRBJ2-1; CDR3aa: CAISGSLREALSFGEQFF
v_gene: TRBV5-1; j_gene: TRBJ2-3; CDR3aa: CASSLRQDSTDTQYF